Described below is a single TCR beta chain sequence and its context. This sample is drawn from a study of OX40 agonist ivuxolimab in advanced cancers. Profiling relied on immunoSEQ multiplex PCR, and the TCRdb table lists in-frame clones only, not all of them. Of 30,000 to 45,000 clones listed, roughly 90% are singletons. V was trimmed by 0 bases and J by 0 bases, leaving 10 bases between them. Looked up from germline, CDR1 is SGDLS and CDR2 is YYNGEE. There are 16 residues in the CDR3. The sequence derives from an adult with an advanced solid tumor such as melanoma, head and neck, liver or kidney cancer. The gene calls are TRBV9 and TRBJ1-5; D is possibly TRBD1 (5 bases). The input for sequencing was CD4+ or CD8+ T cells sorted from blood, taken in a trial of the OX40 agonist ivuxolimab. The CDR3 here is CASSVARDHSNQPQHF. DNA of the CDR3: TGTGCCAGCAGCGTAGCAAGGGACCATAGCAATCAGCCCCAGCATTTT.